What follows are 14 T cell receptor beta chains derived from one specimen sequenced in a study of control samples from healthy donors and cancer patients. Profiled with immunoSEQ multiplex PCR; TCRdb holds only in-frame clones, not every one. This table holds 15,000 to 20,000 clones, roughly nine tenths found once. The sample was PBMCs. The receptors originated from a man aged 55 to 70 with head and neck cancer.

The gene calls are TRBV7-6 and TRBJ2-1, with no clear D. Germline CDR1 SGHVS, CDR2 FNYEAQ. V lost 5 bases to trimming and J lost 0 bases, with 11 bases between them. This CDR3 spans 15 amino acids. This CDR3 is CASSPQLSSYNEQFF. Written as DNA, the CDR3 is TGTGCCAGCAGCCCCCAGCTGAGCTCCTACAATGAGCAGTTCTTC.

The chain carries TRBV18 and TRBJ2-7; 8 nucleotides agree with TRBD1. Trimming removed 2 bases from V and 1 base from J; junction bases left unmatched: 10. Germline V gene data show CDR1 as KGHSH and CDR2 as LQKENI. This CDR3 comprises 17 residues. CDR3 protein: CASSPDIWTGLSYEQYF. The DNA for the CDR3 is TGTGCCAGCTCACCAGATATATGGACAGGGTTGTCCTACGAGCAGTACTTC.

The J gene is TRBJ1-2, the V gene TRBV7-2; D remains unclear. Germline CDR1 is SGHTA and CDR2 is FQGNSA. Trimming removed 2 bases from V and 7 bases from J, with 8 bases in between. The CDR3 is 12 residues long. CDR3 sequence: CASSLTLSGYTF. CDR3 bases: TGTGCCAGCAGCTTAACTCTTAGTGGCTACACCTTC.

This chain links TRBV10-1 with TRBJ2-5; tentatively, D is TRBD1 (6 bases). Germline V CDR1 and CDR2: WNHNN, SYGVQD (reference sequence). The CDR3 runs 14 residues. V shed 3 bases and J shed 7 bases, with 15 bases lying between them. CDR3 sequence: CASSEYRAEGTQYF. The CDR3 nucleotides read TGCGCCAGCAGTGAATACAGGGCCGAGGGGACCCAGTACTTC.

This clone was observed a few times. The chain couples TRBV5-1 to TRBJ2-5; 7 bases agree with TRBD1. V lost 0 bases to trimming and J lost 5 bases; unmatched junction nucleotides: 4. Germline values: CDR1 SGHRS, CDR2 YFSETQ. The CDR3 sequence is 14 residues long. The CDR3 region is CASSLATGVETQYF. In DNA form, the CDR3 reads TGCGCCAGCAGCTTGGCCACAGGGGTTGAGACCCAGTACTTC.

This chain connects TRBV6-6 to TRBJ1-2; the match to TRBD1 covers 9 bases. This CDR3 is built from 11 residues. With 8 bases clipped from V and 8 bases from J, the junction kept 3 bases outside the gene matches. Germline V gene lookup returns CDR1 MNHNY and CDR2 SVGAGI (reference sequence). Written as DNA, the CDR3 is TGTGCCAGCGGGACAGGGAGCGGCTACACCTTC. Encoded protein: CASGTGSGYTF.

The chain recombines TRBV10-1 with TRBJ2-5; the D is unclear. The CDR3 covers 13 residues. The V end was cut by 1 base, the J end by 2 bases, with 5 bases between. Germline V CDR1 and CDR2: WNHNN, SYGVQD (reference sequence). In nucleotides, the CDR3 is TGCGCCAGCAGTGAGTTTACACAAGAGACCCAGTACTTC. Encoded protein: CASSEFTQETQYF.

V gene TRBV9 combines with J gene TRBJ2-5; 11 nucleotides agree with TRBD2. Trimming cost V 3 bases and J 6 bases; bases outside gene matches: 4. The CDR3 has 14 amino acids. The V gene's germline CDR1 is SGDLS and CDR2 YYNGEE. CDR3: CASSALAGDQTQYF. The CDR3 nucleotides are TGTGCCAGCAGCGCACTAGCGGGGGATCAGACCCAGTACTTC.

This chain joins TRBV7-8 and TRBJ1-5, with 9 nucleotides matching TRBD1. J gave up 3 bases and V 5 bases, and 8 bases lay outside the gene matches. The CDR3 loop spans 16 amino acids. Germline-derived CDR1 and CDR2 are SGHVS and FQNEAQ. The CDR3 bases are TGTGCCAGCAGCCCCGGGACAGGGCAATACAATCAGCCCCAGCATTTT. Its translation: CASSPGTGQYNQPQHF.

J is TRBJ2-1 and V is TRBV4-1; possible D gene TRBD2, 5 bases. Trimming removed 4 bases at V and 2 bases at J, with 15 bases between. Germline values: CDR1 MGHRA, CDR2 YSYEKL. The length of the CDR3 is 16 residues. The CDR3 is CASSPDVGSAYNEQFF. In DNA form, the CDR3 reads TGCGCCAGCAGCCCCGATGTAGGGAGCGCCTACAATGAGCAGTTCTTC.

This clone has only one observation. The chain joins TRBV7-9 to TRBJ1-4, with D unresolved. V dropped 5 bases and J dropped 12 bases, with 22 bases sitting between them. CDR1 is SEHNR, CDR2 FQNEAQ, per germline (reference sequence). The CDR3 sequence is 15 residues long. CDR3 residues: CASSRPRTFQGQLFF. CDR3 coding DNA: TGTGCCAGCAGCCGACCCCGGACTTTTCAAGGTCAACTGTTTTTT.

The V and J genes are TRBV27 and TRBJ2-2; TRBD2 is a possible D gene (5 bases). The CDR3 runs to 16 residues. V lost 4 bases and J 4 bases, leaving 16 bases between the germline ends. Per the germline V gene, CDR1 is MNHEY and CDR2 is SMNVEV (reference sequence). The CDR3 coding sequence is TGTGCCAGCAGTTCGATCCGGCCCCTAGCCACCGGGGAGCTGTTTTTT. This codes for CASSSIRPLATGELFF.

This clone has more than one count but fewer than ten. This sequence joins TRBV6-6 and TRBJ2-7; D gene ambiguous. Looked up from germline, CDR1 is MNHNY and CDR2 is SVGAGI (reference sequence). This CDR3 has 13 amino acids. The ends were cut back, 2 bases at V and 2 bases at J, with 7 bases in the middle. The CDR3 nucleotides read TGTGCCAGCAGTTACGACACTGCCTACGAGCAGTACTTC. It encodes CASSYDTAYEQYF.

This chain connects TRBV14 to TRBJ2-7; possibly TRBD1 or TRBD2 for D (5 bases each). V was clipped by 1 base and J by 4 bases, with 17 bases between them. The CDR3 runs to 16 residues. Germline V gene sequence: CDR1 SGHDN, CDR2 FVKESK. In DNA, the CDR3 is TGTGCCAGCAGCCAAGTGGGACGGACCTGGGGGTACGAGCAGTACTTC. This gives the protein CASSQVGRTWGYEQYF.